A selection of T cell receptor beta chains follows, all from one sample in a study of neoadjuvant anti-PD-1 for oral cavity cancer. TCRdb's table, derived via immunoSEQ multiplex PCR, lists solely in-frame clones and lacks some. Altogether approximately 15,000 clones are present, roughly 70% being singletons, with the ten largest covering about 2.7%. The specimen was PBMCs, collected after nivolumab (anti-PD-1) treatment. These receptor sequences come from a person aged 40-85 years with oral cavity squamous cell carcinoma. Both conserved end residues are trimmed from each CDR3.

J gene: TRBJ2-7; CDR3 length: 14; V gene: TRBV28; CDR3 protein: ASSHRGVGRTYEQY
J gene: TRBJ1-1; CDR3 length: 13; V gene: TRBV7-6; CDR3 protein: ASRLEPSGNTEAF
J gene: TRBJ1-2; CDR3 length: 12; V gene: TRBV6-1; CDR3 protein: ASSRDRTSGGYT
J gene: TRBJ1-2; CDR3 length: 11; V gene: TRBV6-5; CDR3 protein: ASSYQGNYGYT
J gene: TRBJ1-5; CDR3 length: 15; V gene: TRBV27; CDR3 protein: ASSTSTGGSGNQPQH
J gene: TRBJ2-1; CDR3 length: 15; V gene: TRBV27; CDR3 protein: ASSQTSGRVLGNEQF
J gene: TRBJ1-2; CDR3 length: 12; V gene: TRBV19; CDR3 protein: ASIPTTGNYGYT
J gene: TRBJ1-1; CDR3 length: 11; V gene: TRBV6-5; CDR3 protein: ACWTGSGTEAF
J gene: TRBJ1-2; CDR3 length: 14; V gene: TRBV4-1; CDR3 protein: ASSQEGDRGRNGYT
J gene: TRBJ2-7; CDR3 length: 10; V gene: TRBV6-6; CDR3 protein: ASSDQRDEQY
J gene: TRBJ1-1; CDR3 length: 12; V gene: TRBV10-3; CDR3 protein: AISPDGGNTEAF
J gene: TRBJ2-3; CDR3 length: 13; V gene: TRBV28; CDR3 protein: ASSLVGRDADTQY
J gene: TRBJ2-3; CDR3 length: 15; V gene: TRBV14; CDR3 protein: ASSQDRGTSVADTQY
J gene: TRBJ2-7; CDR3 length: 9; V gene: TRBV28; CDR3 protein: ASSFNSEQY
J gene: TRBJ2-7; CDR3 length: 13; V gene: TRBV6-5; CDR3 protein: ASRLEPGGAYEQY
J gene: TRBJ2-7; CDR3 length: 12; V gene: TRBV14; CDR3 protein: ASSQERGPYEQY
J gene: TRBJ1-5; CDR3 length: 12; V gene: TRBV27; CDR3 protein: ASSLDPMGQPQH
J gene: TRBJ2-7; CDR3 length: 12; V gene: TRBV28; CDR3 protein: ASRSGTSGNKQY
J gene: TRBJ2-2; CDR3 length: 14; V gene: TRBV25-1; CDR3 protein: ASSDLGLATTGELF
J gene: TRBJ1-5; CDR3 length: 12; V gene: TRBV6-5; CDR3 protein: ASARGGVNQPQH
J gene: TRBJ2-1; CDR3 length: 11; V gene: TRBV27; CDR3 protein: ASSRVVYDEQF
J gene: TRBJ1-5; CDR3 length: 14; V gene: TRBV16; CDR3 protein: ASSLRDPRGNQPQH
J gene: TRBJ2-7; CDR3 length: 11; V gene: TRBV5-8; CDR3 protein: ASTAGRSYEQY
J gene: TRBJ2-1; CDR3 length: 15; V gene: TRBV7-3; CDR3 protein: ASSSSLAGSSYNEQF
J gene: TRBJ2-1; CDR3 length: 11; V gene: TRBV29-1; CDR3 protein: SAGLAERNEQF
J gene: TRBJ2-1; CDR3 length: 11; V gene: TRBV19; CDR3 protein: ASSSNSYNEQF
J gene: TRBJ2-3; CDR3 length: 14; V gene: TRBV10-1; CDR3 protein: ASSPGTSPPEDTQY
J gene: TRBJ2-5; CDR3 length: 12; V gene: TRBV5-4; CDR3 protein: ASSLETMQETQY
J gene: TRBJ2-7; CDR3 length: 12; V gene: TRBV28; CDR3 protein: ASSLSGSSNEQY
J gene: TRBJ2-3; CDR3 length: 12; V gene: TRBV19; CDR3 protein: ASRWTSSTDTQY
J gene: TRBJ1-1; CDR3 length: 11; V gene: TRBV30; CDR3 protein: AWGTSPNTEAF
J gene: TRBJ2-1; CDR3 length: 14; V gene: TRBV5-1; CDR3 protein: ASSLWTSGTINEQF
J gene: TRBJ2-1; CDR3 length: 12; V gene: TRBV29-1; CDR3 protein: SVERVHGGNEQF
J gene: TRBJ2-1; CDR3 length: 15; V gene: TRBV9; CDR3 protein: ASSAHTGTGGVSRQF
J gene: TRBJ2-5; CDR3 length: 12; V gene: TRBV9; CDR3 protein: ASSVNRGQETQY
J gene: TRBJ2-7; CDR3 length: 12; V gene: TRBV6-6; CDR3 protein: ASIPGDSRYEQY
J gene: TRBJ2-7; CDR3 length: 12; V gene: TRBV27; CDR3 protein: ASSFWGAINEQY
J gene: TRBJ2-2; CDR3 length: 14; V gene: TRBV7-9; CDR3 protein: ASSLEASGRVGELF
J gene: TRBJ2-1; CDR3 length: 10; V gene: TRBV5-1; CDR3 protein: ASSSSGHEQF
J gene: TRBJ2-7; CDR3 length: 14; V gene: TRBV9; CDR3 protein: ASSGSDTTRLYEQY
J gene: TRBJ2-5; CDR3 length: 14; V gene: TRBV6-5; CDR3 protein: ASSYSGGQGKKTQY
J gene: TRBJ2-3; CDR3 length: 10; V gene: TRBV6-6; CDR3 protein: ASSSSTDTQY
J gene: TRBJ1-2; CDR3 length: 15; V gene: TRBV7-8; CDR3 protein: ASSLVGRGVSSYGYT
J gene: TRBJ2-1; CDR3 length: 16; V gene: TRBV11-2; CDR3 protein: ASRPSGTSRKWPNEQF
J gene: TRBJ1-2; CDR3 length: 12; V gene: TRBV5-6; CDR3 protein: ASSLAGQDYGYT
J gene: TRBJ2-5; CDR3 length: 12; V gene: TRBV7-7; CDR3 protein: ASSPGTSSGTQY
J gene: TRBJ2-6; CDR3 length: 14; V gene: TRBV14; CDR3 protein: ASSQGETAGANVLT
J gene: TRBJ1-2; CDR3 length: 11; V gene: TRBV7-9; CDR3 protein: ASSSNGNYGYT
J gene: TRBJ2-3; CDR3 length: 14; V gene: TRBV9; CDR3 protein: ASSTEPGPGTDTQY
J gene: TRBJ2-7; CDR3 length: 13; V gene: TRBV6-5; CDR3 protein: ANRAGDRVVGEQY
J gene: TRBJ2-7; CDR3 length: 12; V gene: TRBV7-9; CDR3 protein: ASSLGTGSYEQY
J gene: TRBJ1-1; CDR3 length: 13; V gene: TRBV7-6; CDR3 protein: ASSTPTGEGTEAF
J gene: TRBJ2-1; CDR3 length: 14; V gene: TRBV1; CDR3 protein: TSSRRGPRSYNEQF
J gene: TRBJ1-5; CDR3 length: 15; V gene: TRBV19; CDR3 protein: ASKGRQGLPINQPQH
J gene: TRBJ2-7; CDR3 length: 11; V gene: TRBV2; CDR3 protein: ASRPGPFYEQY